This T cell receptor (beta chain) was found in a study of blood T cell repertoires in COVID-19. Whole-study context: Nucleic acid was either cDNA or gDNA, and it came from T cells, B-cell-depleted T cells, or PBMCs.

Germline V CDR1 and CDR2: KGHSH, LQKENI. V dropped 3 bases and J dropped 6 bases, with 8 bases sitting between them. This CDR3 comprises 13 residues. How the authors handled the data: From reference gene primer amplification, estimates of nucleated cell counts were derived. The table came from immunoSEQ multiplex PCR; TCRdb's copy has only in-frame clones and leaves some out. That table supplies the V and J calls and clone size; D and trimming were determined from the DNA. The table has about 350,000 clones, 85% to 90% seen once; the top ten hold approximately 0.93%. The sequencing input was PBMCs or T cells enriched from blood (not recorded which). V gene TRBV18 combines with J gene TRBJ2-2; the D is unclear. The clonotype was recovered from a woman aged 25 to 39 who had been exposed to COVID-19. CDR3 sequence: CASSPGVPGELFF. The CDR3 DNA sequence: TGTGCCAGCTCACCCGGAGTCCCCGGGGAGCTGTTTTTT.